Listed below are T cell receptor beta chains from one sample, sequenced in a study of CD8+ T cells in alopecia areata. Some clones are missing from TCRdb's copy, which holds only in-frame ones; the method was immunoSEQ multiplex PCR. Among about 64,000 clones listed, around 47% were seen once. Source material: NKG2D-low CD8+ T cells sorted from blood. The receptors were gathered from a human donor with alopecia areata. Each CDR3 is given with its conserved first and last residue. A D gene is named only where the DNA matches it firmly. The size entry is marked missing in some rows and otherwise reads once, few, many or a size class.

D	J	V	size	CDR3	DNA
TRBD2	TRBJ2-1	TRBV7-3	NA	CASSLLNGGADNEQFF	TGTGCCAGCAGCCTACTAAACGGGGGGGCCGACAATGAGCAGTTCTTC
NA	TRBJ2-5	TRBV25-1	NA	CASSSRLDRMETQYF	TGTGCCAGCAGTTCGAGGTTAGACAGGATGGAGACCCAGTACTTC
NA	TRBJ1-2	TRBV7-2	NA	CASSLGAGSGQGYTF	TGTGCCAGCAGCTTAGGGGCAGGGAGCGGTCAGGGCTACACCTTC
NA	TRBJ2-1	TRBV2	NA	CASEGLARNEQFF	TGTGCCAGCGAGGGGCTAGCAAGGAATGAGCAGTTCTTC
NA	TRBJ2-3	TRBV7-9	NA	CASSLEPSPSTDTQYF	TGTGCCAGCAGCTTAGAGCCTAGCCCAAGCACAGATACGCAGTATTTT
NA	TRBJ2-5	TRBV30	NA	CALRVIQETQYF	TGTGCCCTACGGGTTATCCAAGAGACCCAGTACTTC
NA	TRBJ2-2	TRBV5-1	NA	CASSPTLNTGELFF	TGCGCCAGCTCCCCCACTCTAAACACCGGGGAGCTGTTTTTT
NA	TRBJ2-7	TRBV28	NA	CASIPGVGLHEQYF	TGTGCCAGCATTCCGGGAGTGGGGCTCCACGAGCAGTACTTC
TRBD1	TRBJ2-5	TRBV27	NA	CASSLDRGLLETQYF	TGTGCCAGCAGTTTAGACAGGGGGCTTCTCGAGACCCAGTACTTC
NA	TRBJ1-2	TRBV29-1	NA	CSVELLGTSF	TGCAGCGTTGAATTACTGGGGACCTCCTTC
NA	TRBJ2-6	TRBV28	few	CASSPIKNPGANVLTF	TGTGCCAGCAGTCCGATAAAAAATCCTGGGGCCAACGTCCTGACTTTC
NA	TRBJ2-1	TRBV7-9	NA	CASIPKQGGEQFF	TGTGCCAGCATCCCCAAGCAGGGGGGTGAGCAGTTCTTC
NA	TRBJ1-1	TRBV7-9	few	CASRDPPNTEAFF	TGTGCCAGCCGCGATCCCCCGAACACTGAAGCTTTCTTT
NA	TRBJ2-1	TRBV27	NA	CASHAVYNEQFF	TGTGCCAGTCACGCGGTCTACAATGAGCAGTTCTTC
NA	TRBJ2-5	TRBV7-9	NA	CASSPRGVETQYF	TGTGCCAGCAGCCCCCGGGGAGTCGAGACCCAGTACTTC
TRBD1	TRBJ2-1	TRBV14	few	CASSGRDRAHEQFF	TGTGCCAGCAGCGGCCGGGACAGGGCCCATGAGCAGTTCTTC
NA	TRBJ1-2	TRBV29-1	few	CSVPGPSSGYTF	TGCAGCGTTCCAGGGCCCTCATCTGGCTACACCTTC
NA	TRBJ1-1	TRBV29-1	NA	CSVEDSGLGTEAFF	TGCAGCGTTGAAGATTCGGGTTTGGGAACTGAAGCTTTCTTT
NA	TRBJ1-1	TRBV7-3	NA	CASSLMGNTEAFF	TGTGCCAGCAGCTTAATGGGGAACACTGAAGCTTTCTTT
TRBD2	TRBJ2-7	TRBV5-1	few	CASSLGLQNYEQYF	TGCGCCAGCAGCCTGGGACTACAGAACTACGAGCAGTACTTC
NA	TRBJ2-7	TRBV29-1	NA	CSVEGLFRGNEQYF	TGCAGCGTTGAGGGCCTCTTCAGGGGCAACGAGCAGTACTTC
NA	TRBJ2-5	TRBV9	few	CASSPQDWYQETQYF	TGTGCCAGCAGCCCCCAGGACTGGTACCAAGAGACCCAGTACTTC
NA	TRBJ2-7	TRBV11-1	NA	CASRPTRSYEQYF	TGTGCCAGCAGACCAACTCGCTCCTACGAGCAGTACTTC
TRBD2	TRBJ2-2	TRBV7-9	NA	CASSPRGTGELFF	TGTGCCAGCAGCCCGCGGGGGACCGGGGAGCTGTTTTTT
TRBD1	TRBJ2-1	TRBV7-9	few	CASSSGQGSYNEQFF	TGTGCCAGCAGCTCGGGACAGGGGTCCTACAATGAGCAGTTCTTC
NA	TRBJ2-7	TRBV7-2	NA	CASSLQGPSEQYF	TGTGCCAGCAGCTTACAGGGACCAAGCGAGCAGTACTTC
TRBD1	TRBJ2-7	TRBV7-9	NA	CASSSLGTGNNEQYF	TGTGCCAGCAGCTCCCTAGGGACAGGGAACAACGAGCAGTACTTC
NA	TRBJ2-7	TRBV7-9	NA	CASSLVSYEQYF	TGTGCCAGCAGCTTAGTCAGCTACGAGCAGTACTTC
NA	TRBJ2-3	TRBV9	NA	CASSVVSSDTQYF	TGTGCCAGCAGCGTAGTGAGTTCAGATACGCAGTATTTT
TRBD2	TRBJ2-1	TRBV7-3	few	CASSWSGGSNEQFF	TGTGCCAGCAGCTGGAGCGGGGGATCCAATGAGCAGTTCTTC
TRBD2	TRBJ2-7	TRBV4-3	once	CASSQENSGDYEQYF	TGCGCCAGCAGCCAAGAGAACAGCGGGGACTACGAGCAGTACTTC
NA	TRBJ2-7	TRBV7-9	NA	CASSPSSSYEQYF	TGTGCCAGCAGCCCCAGTTCCTCCTACGAGCAGTACTTC
NA	TRBJ2-7	TRBV2	NA	CASEGEGEQYF	TGTGCCAGCGAGGGGGAAGGCGAGCAGTACTTC
TRBD2	TRBJ2-1	TRBV15	NA	CATSRVGGGAYNEQFF	TGTGCCACCAGCAGAGTCGGGGGGGGAGCCTACAATGAGCAGTTCTTC
NA	TRBJ2-7	TRBV29-1	few	CSVEDEGQGPYEQYF	TGCAGCGTTGAAGATGAGGGGCAGGGACCCTACGAGCAGTACTTC
NA	TRBJ1-4	TRBV29-1	NA	CSVANRESGEKLFF	TGCAGCGTTGCAAACAGGGAGTCGGGTGAAAAACTGTTTTTT
NA	TRBJ2-1	TRBV4-2	NA	CASSQNWGLYNEQFF	TGTGCCAGCAGCCAGAACTGGGGGCTCTACAATGAGCAGTTCTTC
NA	TRBJ2-7	TRBV2	NA	CASSEEEEQYF	TGTGCCAGCAGTGAAGAAGAAGAGCAGTACTTC
TRBD1	TRBJ1-2	TRBV14	few	CASSYRTGWGYTF	TGTGCCAGCAGCTATAGGACAGGGTGGGGCTACACCTTC
TRBD2	TRBJ2-7	TRBV2	NA	CASSAGTSAEQYF	TGTGCCAGCAGCGCCGGGACTAGCGCCGAGCAGTACTTC
NA	TRBJ2-2	TRBV7-6	NA	CASSPGPTIRTGELFF	TGTGCCAGCAGCCCGGGGCCAACCATCAGAACCGGGGAGCTGTTTTTT
NA	TRBJ2-7	TRBV6-5	few	CASSFPGEQYF	TGTGCCAGCAGTTTTCCGGGCGAGCAGTACTTC
NA	TRBJ2-2	TRBV6-6	NA	CVSPANTGELFF	TGTGTCAGCCCCGCGAACACCGGGGAGCTGTTTTTT
NA	TRBJ1-1	TRBV29-1	few	CSAAQWDANTEAFF	TGCAGCGCCGCTCAGTGGGATGCGAACACTGAAGCTTTCTTT
NA	TRBJ2-1	TRBV29-1	few	CSGWTSSNEQFF	TGCAGCGGATGGACGTCTTCCAATGAGCAGTTCTTC
NA	TRBJ2-5	TRBV2	NA	CASQAAGPETQYF	TGTGCCAGCCAGGCAGCGGGCCCAGAGACCCAGTACTTC
TRBD1	TRBJ2-7	TRBV7-3	NA	CASSKDRRYEQYF	TGTGCCAGCAGCAAGGACAGGCGGTACGAGCAGTACTTC
NA	TRBJ2-6	TRBV4-1	NA	CASSQDAVSGANVLTF	TGCGCCAGCAGCCAAGATGCAGTGTCTGGGGCCAACGTCCTGACTTTC
NA	TRBJ2-3	TRBV13	few	CASSLGEVLSSDTQYF	TGTGCCAGCAGCCTGGGCGAGGTCTTGTCATCGGATACGCAGTATTTT
NA	TRBJ2-6	TRBV27	NA	CASSSGGANVLTF	TGTGCCAGCAGTTCGGGAGGGGCCAACGTCCTGACTTTC
NA	TRBJ2-7	TRBV7-9	few	CASSLGAYEQYF	TGTGCCAGCAGCTTAGGAGCCTACGAGCAGTACTTC
NA	TRBJ2-2	TRBV4-2	NA	CASSQVRFRGPTGELFF	TGTGCCAGCAGCCAAGTTCGGTTCAGGGGTCCCACCGGGGAGCTGTTTTTT